Listed here is a single T cell receptor beta chain. Through a sample-barcoded 5' primer and a J-beta primer mix, a second PCR was run for about 6 to 11 cycles. Using its own MiXCR run on the 5' RACE reads, TCRdb lists one record per CDR3 protein. The table has fewer than 600,000 distinct CDR3 sequences, roughly a quarter seen once. This sample is drawn from a study of blood T cells in healthy people across ages. These data also formed part of another study, on T cells of mothers and their children. That report adds: All extracted RNA went into cDNA synthesis, around 1.6 ug per 15 ul. During the second PCR, the M1S primer introduced sample barcodes along with 2-4 random nucleotides. Slightly higher overlap, not significant, was seen in related mother-child pairs than in unrelated pairs.

What was sequenced was blood. The sequence came from a boy aged 2 to 9 in good health.

This CDR3 reads CASSARGVSGNTIYF. CDR3 sequence (DNA): TGTGCCAGCAGTGCCCGCGGGGTCTCTGGAAACACCATATATTTT. This chain uses TRBV28 with TRBJ1-3; D unresolved. The V end lost 5 bases, the J end lost 0 bases, and 11 bases lay between the germline ends. Germline V gene sequence: CDR1 MDHEN, CDR2 SYDVKM. The CDR3 runs to 15 residues. Based on the CDR3 plus reference TRBV28 and TRBJ1-3, the full variable domain is DVKVTQSSRYLVKRTGEKVFLECVQDMDHENMFWYRQDPGLGLRLIYFSYDVKMKEKGDIPEGYSVSREKKERFSLILESASTNQTSMYLCASSARGVSGNTIYFGEGSWLTVV.